These 27 T cell receptor beta chains share one sample of origin, sequenced in a study of cytomegalovirus exposure and HLA in healthy donors. PCR employed 60 Vbeta and 13 Jbeta primers. Data came from immunoSEQ multiplex PCR; TCRdb stores just in-frame clones and leaves some out. The data hold 100,000 to 150,000 clones, with approximately 80% observed a single time. Source material: PBMCs. The receptors were gathered from a man aged 30 to 39 in good health and CMV-seronegative.

CDR3 residues: CASSQGPEAFF. CDR3 DNA: TGTGCCAGCAGCCAAGGGCCCGAAGCTTTCTTT. The chain employs TRBV14 and TRBJ1-1; D unclear. This CDR3 has 11 residues. The germline V gene has CDR1 SGHDN and CDR2 FVKESK. V gave up 1 base and J gave up 8 bases, with 5 bases separating them.

V gene TRBV2 combines with J gene TRBJ1-1; the D gene is possibly TRBD1 (5 bases). CDR1 is SNHLY and CDR2 is FYNNEI in the germline V gene. With 0 bases removed from V and 4 bases from J, the gap between germline ends came to 9 bases. CDR3 length equals 14 residues. This CDR3 is CASSEALGGTEAFF. The CDR3 nucleotides read TGTGCCAGCAGTGAAGCGCTGGGGGGCACTGAAGCTTTCTTT.

V usage is TRBV27 and J usage is TRBJ2-5, with 9 bases identical to TRBD2. Germline V gene lookup returns CDR1 MNHEY and CDR2 SMNVEV (reference sequence). CDR3 length: 14 amino acids. J gave up 7 bases and V 6 bases, and 9 bases lay outside the gene matches. CDR3 sequence (DNA): TGTGCCAGCAGACCTATAGCGGGAGAGGGGACCCAGTACTTC. Its protein is CASRPIAGEGTQYF.

The rearrangement joins TRBV6-1 to TRBJ1-5; 8 bases match TRBD1. The ends lost 8 bases at V and 1 base at J; junction bases unmatched: 4. Germline CDR1 and CDR2: MNHNS and SASEGT. The CDR3 totals 14 residues. DNA of the CDR3: TGTGCCAGCTGGAGGACAGGGAGCAATCAGCCCCAGCATTTT. Translation gives CASWRTGSNQPQHF.

This clone was observed once. The chain uses TRBV5-4 and TRBJ1-5, with D unclear. The CDR3 is 15 residues long. The V end lost 0 bases, the J end lost 0 bases, and 7 bases lay between the germline ends. Per the germline V gene, CDR1 is SGHNT and CDR2 is YYREEE (reference sequence). The CDR3 loop is CASSLDGDSNQPQHF. For the CDR3, the DNA is TGTGCCAGCAGCTTGGATGGAGATAGCAATCAGCCCCAGCATTTT.

Of note for this clone: Additional DNA sequences in this sample encode the identical CDR3. The gene calls are TRBV19 and TRBJ1-5, with D unclear. The V end was cut by 0 bases, the J end by 0 bases, with 6 bases between. In germline, CDR1 is LNHDA, CDR2 SQIVND (reference sequence). The CDR3 consists of 15 residues. The CDR3 DNA is TGTGCCAGTAGTATAGACGGGAATAGCAATCAGCCCCAGCATTTT. This sequence encodes CASSIDGNSNQPQHF.

The J gene is TRBJ1-4, the V gene TRBV5-1, with 11 bases identical to TRBD1. The CDR3 totals 14 residues. CDR1 is SGHRS, CDR2 YFSETQ, per germline. J lost 8 bases, V lost 2 bases, and 2 bases had no gene match. The CDR3 region is CASSFGDRGEKLFF. DNA for the CDR3: TGCGCCAGCAGCTTCGGGGACAGGGGGGAAAAACTGTTTTTT.

The count of this clone is one. The CDR3 sequence: CASSQAGLYGYTF. The CDR3 bases are TGCGCCAGCAGCCAAGCAGGTCTCTATGGCTACACCTTC. The J gene is TRBJ1-2, the V gene TRBV4-1; D not resolved. This CDR3 is built from 13 residues. CDR1 and CDR2 from the germline V gene are MGHRA and YSYEKL. The germline V and J ends were trimmed by 1 base and 4 bases, with 7 bases remaining between them.

V is TRBV18 and J is TRBJ1-5, with 7 bases fitting TRBD1. This CDR3 has 15 residues. V gave up 4 bases and J gave up 3 bases; unmatched junction bases: 6. The germline gives CDR1 KGHSH, CDR2 LQKENI. The CDR3 DNA reads as TGTGCCAGCTCACGCGCCGGGACAGACAATCAGCCCCAGCATTTT. Protein sequence: CASSRAGTDNQPQHF.

The chain recombines TRBV4-2 with TRBJ2-7; TRBD2 matches at 11 bases. The CDR3 loop spans 15 amino acids. Germline CDR1 LGHNA, CDR2 YNFKEQ. The ends lost 1 base at V and 5 bases at J; junction bases unmatched: 4. CDR3 nucleotides: TGTGCCAGCAGCCAAGCGGGGACTAGCGGTAACGAGCAGTACTTC. This encodes CASSQAGTSGNEQYF.

This chain uses TRBV19 with TRBJ1-5; the D gene is possibly TRBD1 (6 bases). The CDR3 sequence is 13 residues long. Germline lookup yields CDR1 LNHDA and CDR2 SQIVND (reference sequence). Trimming left V 10 bases short and J 2 bases short, with 12 bases between. CDR3 sequence: CATQPGGNQPQHF. CDR3 nucleotide sequence: TGTGCCACACAACCAGGGGGCAATCAGCCCCAGCATTTT.

This chain links TRBV7-8 with TRBJ2-2; D might be TRBD1 (6 bases). The V end lost 4 bases, the J end lost 1 base, and 19 bases lay between the germline ends. Germline V gene sequence: CDR1 SGHVS, CDR2 FQNEAQ. CDR3 size: 18 residues. The CDR3 protein is CASSYRELANENTGELFF. Written as DNA, the CDR3 is TGTGCCAGCAGCTACAGGGAGTTAGCGAATGAGAACACCGGGGAGCTGTTTTTT.

About this clone itself: Other nucleotide sequences in the sample specify the same CDR3. V and J are TRBV6-5 and TRBJ1-1; 7 bases are shared with TRBD1. V was clipped by 2 bases and J by 6 bases; unmatched bases: 3. The CDR3 spans 13 residues. Germline lookup yields CDR1 MNHEY and CDR2 SVGAGI. This CDR3 reads CASSYTGAAEAFF. The CDR3 nucleotides read TGTGCCAGCAGTTACACAGGGGCCGCTGAAGCTTTCTTT.

The CDR3 here is CASSLRGGYGGELFF. The CDR3 DNA reads TGTGCCAGCAGCTTAAGAGGGGGCTATGGCGGGGAGCTGTTTTTT. This chain connects TRBV7-2 to TRBJ2-2; 7 positions match TRBD1. CDR1 and CDR2 (germline): SGHTA, FQGNSA. The length of the CDR3 is 15 residues. Trimming at V came to 2 bases and at J to 7 bases, leaving 7 bases not matched to a gene. Full variable domain (rest looked up from reference TRBV7-2 and TRBJ2-2): GAGVSQSPSNKVTEKGKDVELRCDPISGHTALYWYRQSLGQGLEFLIYFQGNSAPDKSGLPSDRFSAERTGGSVSTLTIQRTQQEDSAVYLCASSLRGGYGGELFFGEGSRLTVL.

The chain employs TRBV6-5 and TRBJ1-3; TRBD1 might be the D (6 bases). From germline, CDR1 is MNHEY and CDR2 SVGAGI. The CDR3 totals 14 residues. V was pared by 2 bases and J by 2 bases, with 7 bases between. The CDR3 is CASSYTGTGNTIYF. The CDR3 DNA sequence: TGTGCCAGCAGTTACACAGGGACTGGAAACACCATATATTTT.

There are a few counts of this clone. CDR3 in DNA: TGTGCCAGCAGTTTTCAGACTGAAGCTTTCTTT. Its translation is CASSFQTEAFF. The chain uses TRBV28 and TRBJ1-1; no reliable D call. The germline V gene encodes CDR1 MDHEN and CDR2 SYDVKM. The CDR3 extends over 11 amino acids. The V end lost 3 bases, the J end lost 5 bases, and 4 bases lay between the germline ends.

The V call is TRBV5-1, the J call TRBJ2-1; 8 bases are a match to TRBD1. V lost 2 bases and J lost 4; bases outside the gene matches: 2. Looked up from germline, CDR1 is SGHRS and CDR2 is YFSETQ. This CDR3 region has 14 residues. CDR3 DNA sequence: TGCGCCAGCAGCTTTGACAGGGGATACAATGAGCAGTTCTTC. Protein product: CASSFDRGYNEQFF.

The J gene is TRBJ1-1, the V gene TRBV5-1; maybe TRBD1 (6 bases). The germline gives CDR1 SGHRS, CDR2 YFSETQ. The V gene lost 0 bases and the J gene lost 3 bases, with 15 bases spanning the gap. This CDR3 is 16 amino acids long. CDR3 DNA: TGCGCCAGCAGCTTGGGCCAGGGGATTTCCGACACTGAAGCTTTCTTT. Translation gives CASSLGQGISDTEAFF.

V gene TRBV6-5 combines with J gene TRBJ2-7; TRBD2 agrees at 7 bases. The junction had 5 bases not matched to a gene; V was cut back by 6 bases and J by 3 bases. Germline V CDR1 and CDR2: MNHEY, SVGAGI. The CDR3 is 13 residues long. CDR3 in amino acids: CASSPRGVYEQYF. CDR3 in DNA: TGTGCCAGCAGCCCTCGGGGGGTCTACGAGCAGTACTTC.

The chain's CDR3 is CASRNRDGYTF. CDR3 sequence (DNA): TGTGCCAGCAGAAACAGGGATGGCTACACCTTC. The chain carries TRBV6-5 and TRBJ1-2; maybe TRBD1 (6 bases). Trimming took 6 bases from V and 6 from J, leaving 8 bases between them. Per the germline V gene, CDR1 is MNHEY and CDR2 is SVGAGI. The CDR3 totals 11 residues.

The chain recombines TRBV5-6 with TRBJ1-4, with 8 bases fitting TRBD1. Germline V CDR1 and CDR2: SGHDT, YYEEEE. The CDR3 runs 18 residues. The ends lost 5 bases at V and 7 bases at J; junction bases unmatched: 19. The CDR3 DNA reads TGTGCCAGCAGTGGGACCGGGACAGGACCCCTGGGCGGTGAAAAACTGTTTTTT. Its protein product is CASSGTGTGPLGGEKLFF.

The CDR3 DNA reads as TGTGCCAGCAGTTCACGGACAGGGCGCGGGGTTACTGAAGCTTTCTTT. Its protein is CASSSRTGRGVTEAFF. V is TRBV28 and J is TRBJ1-1; 8 bases fit TRBD1. CDR3 length equals 16 residues. V trimming: 4 bases; J trimming: 5 bases; junction bases outside the gene matches: 12. From germline, CDR1 is MDHEN and CDR2 SYDVKM.

The chain carries TRBV30 and TRBJ1-2, with TRBD1 matching 9 bases. The CDR3 covers 15 residues. The V segment lost 2 bases and the J segment 8 bases; nucleotides outside the gene matches: 12. The germline gives CDR1 GTSNPN, CDR2 SVGIG (reference sequence). CDR3 protein: CAWSRRTGGIEGYTF. The DNA for the CDR3 is TGTGCCTGGAGTCGCCGTACAGGGGGCATAGAAGGCTACACCTTC.

The chain couples TRBV27 to TRBJ1-2; 8 nucleotides match TRBD1. Germline lookup yields CDR1 MNHEY and CDR2 SMNVEV (reference sequence). The CDR3 contains 16 residues. Trimming removed 6 bases from V and 7 bases from J; junction bases left unmatched: 16. CDR3 bases: TGTGCCAGCAGAAGACTCACAGGGGGATGGAACCGTGGCTACACCTTC. This encodes CASRRLTGGWNRGYTF.

The chain combines TRBV13 with TRBJ2-5; 11 positions agree with TRBD1. The CDR3 covers 18 residues. Germline-derived CDR1 and CDR2 are PRHDT and FYEKMQ (reference sequence). J gave up 10 bases and V 4 bases, and 20 bases lay outside the gene matches. The CDR3: CASSSSRRLWDRGFGQYF. In nucleotides, the CDR3 is TGTGCCAGCAGCTCCTCACGGCGACTATGGGACAGGGGGTTCGGCCAGTACTTC. Complete variable domain (other parts from reference TRBV13 and TRBJ2-5): AAGVIQSPRHLIKEKRETATLKCYPIPRHDTVYWYQQGPGQDPQFLISFYEKMQSDKGSIPDRFSAQQFSDYHSELNMSSLELGDSALYFCASSSSRRLWDRGFGQYFGPGTRLLVL.

The chain has TRBV5-1 and TRBJ2-3; 7 nucleotides agree with TRBD2. J lost 1 base, V lost 0 bases, and 2 bases had no gene match. CDR3 length: 15 amino acids. The germline V gene has CDR1 SGHRS and CDR2 YFSETQ. The CDR3 reads CASSLGLAGTDTQYF. The CDR3 coding sequence is TGCGCCAGCAGCTTGGGGCTAGCGGGCACAGATACGCAGTATTTT.

The J gene is TRBJ2-7, the V gene TRBV5-6; D is possibly TRBD1 (6 bases). Germline CDR1 is SGHDT and CDR2 is YYEEEE. V lost 2 bases and J lost 2, with 11 bases in between. The CDR3 totals 14 residues. The CDR3 nucleotides read TGTGCCAGCAGCTTTGACAGGAGTACCTACGAGCAGTACTTC. This translates into CASSFDRSTYEQYF.